Listed here are 2 T cell receptor beta chains from one sample, sequenced in a study of tumor and adjacent non-tumor tissue in lung cancer. Three rounds of nested PCR, following a modified ARM-PCR protocol, produced the TCRbeta library. TCRdb independently ran MiXCR on the multiplex PCR reads; one entry per CDR3 protein. This sample has some 90,000 distinct CDR3 sequences, with more than 60% found just once. No cell sorting was done before RNA was extracted from the tissue. The sequenced sample consisted of lung tumor tissue. The receptor set was obtained from an older man with non-small cell lung cancer.

In the case of this clonotype: The conserved final phenylalanine or tryptophan is absent from the CDR3, which likely points to a read error. The chain recombines TRBV6-5 with TRBJ2-3; D gene unclear. Germline loops: CDR1 MNHEY, CDR2 SVGAGI. The length of the CDR3 is 15 residues. CDR3 protein: CVSSWGSLSTDTQYL. The CDR3 coding sequence is TGTGTCAGCAGTTGGGGTAGCTTGAGCACAGATACGCAGTATCTT.

In this sample, this clonotype turned up a few times. Since a much larger clone is just one base distant, this may be a read error. The chain joins TRBV10-2 to TRBJ2-2, with D perhaps matching TRBD2 (6 bases). The CDR3 spans 15 residues. Germline V gene sequence: CDR1 WSHSY, CDR2 SAAADI. The DNA of the CDR3 is TGCGCCAGCAAGCTAGGACTAACGAACATCGGGGAGCTGTTTTTT. Translated, it gives CASKLGLTNIGELFF.